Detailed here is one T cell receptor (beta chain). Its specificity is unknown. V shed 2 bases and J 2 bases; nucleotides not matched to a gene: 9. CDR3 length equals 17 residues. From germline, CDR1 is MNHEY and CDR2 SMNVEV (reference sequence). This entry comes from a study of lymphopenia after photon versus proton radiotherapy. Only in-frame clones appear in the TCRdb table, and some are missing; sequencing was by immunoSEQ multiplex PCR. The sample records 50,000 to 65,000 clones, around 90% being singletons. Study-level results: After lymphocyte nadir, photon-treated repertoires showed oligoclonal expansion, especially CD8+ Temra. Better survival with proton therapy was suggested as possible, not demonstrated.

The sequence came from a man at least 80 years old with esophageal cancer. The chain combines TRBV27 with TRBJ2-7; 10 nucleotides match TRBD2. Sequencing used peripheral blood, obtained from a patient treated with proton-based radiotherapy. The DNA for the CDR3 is TGTGCCAGCAGTTTACTGGGCCGAGCGGGAGGGCCCTACGAGCAGTACTTC. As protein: CASSLLGRAGGPYEQYF.